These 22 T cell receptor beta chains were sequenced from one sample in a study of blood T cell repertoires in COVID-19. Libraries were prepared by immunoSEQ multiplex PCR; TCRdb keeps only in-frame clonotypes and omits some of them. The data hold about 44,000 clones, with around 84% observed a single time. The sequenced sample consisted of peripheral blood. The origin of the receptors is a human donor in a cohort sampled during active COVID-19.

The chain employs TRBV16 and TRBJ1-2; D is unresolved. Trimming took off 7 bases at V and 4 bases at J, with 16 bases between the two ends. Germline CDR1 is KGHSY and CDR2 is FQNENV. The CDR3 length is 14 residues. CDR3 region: CASTTVISSYGYTF. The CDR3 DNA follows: TGTGCCAGCACCACAGTTATTTCCTCCTATGGCTACACCTTC.

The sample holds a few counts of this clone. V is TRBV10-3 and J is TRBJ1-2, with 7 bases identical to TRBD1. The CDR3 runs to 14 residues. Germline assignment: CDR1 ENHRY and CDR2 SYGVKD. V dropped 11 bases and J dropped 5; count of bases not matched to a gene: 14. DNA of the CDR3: TGTGCCTCCAACTTAGGGACAGCGGATTATGGCTACACCTTC. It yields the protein CASNLGTADYGYTF.

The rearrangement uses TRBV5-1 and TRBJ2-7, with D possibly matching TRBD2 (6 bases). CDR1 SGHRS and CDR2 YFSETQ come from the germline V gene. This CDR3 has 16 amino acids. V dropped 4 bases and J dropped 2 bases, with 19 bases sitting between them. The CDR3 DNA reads TGCGCCAGCAGCCGGGGGATGGAGGTAGGGGCCTACGAGCAGTACTTC. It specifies CASSRGMEVGAYEQYF. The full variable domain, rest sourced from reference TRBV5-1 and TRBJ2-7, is KAGVTQTPRYLIKTRGQQVTLSCSPISGHRSVSWYQQTPGQGLQFLFEYFSETQRNKGNFPGRFSGRQFSNSRSEMNVSTLELGDSALYLCASSRGMEVGAYEQYFGPGTRLTVT.

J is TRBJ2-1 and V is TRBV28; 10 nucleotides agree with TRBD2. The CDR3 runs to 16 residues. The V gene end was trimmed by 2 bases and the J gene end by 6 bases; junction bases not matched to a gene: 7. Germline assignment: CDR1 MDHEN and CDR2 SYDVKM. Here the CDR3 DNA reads TGTGCCAGCAGTTTACCGGGACTAGCGACTACCAATGAGCAGTTCTTC. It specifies CASSLPGLATTNEQFF.

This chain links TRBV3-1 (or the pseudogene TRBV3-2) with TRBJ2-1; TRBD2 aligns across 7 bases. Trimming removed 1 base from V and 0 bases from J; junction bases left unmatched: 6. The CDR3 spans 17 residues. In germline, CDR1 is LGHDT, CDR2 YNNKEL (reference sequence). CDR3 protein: CASSQGGGGSSYNEQFF. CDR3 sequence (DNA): TGTGCCAGCAGCCAAGGCGGCGGGGGTAGCTCCTACAATGAGCAGTTCTTC.

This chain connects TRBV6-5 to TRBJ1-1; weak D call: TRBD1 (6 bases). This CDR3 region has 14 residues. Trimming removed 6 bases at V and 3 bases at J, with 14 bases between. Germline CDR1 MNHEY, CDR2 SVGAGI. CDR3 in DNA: TGTGCCAGCAGAGGACAGACCCCGGACACTGAAGCTTTCTTT. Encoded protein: CASRGQTPDTEAFF.

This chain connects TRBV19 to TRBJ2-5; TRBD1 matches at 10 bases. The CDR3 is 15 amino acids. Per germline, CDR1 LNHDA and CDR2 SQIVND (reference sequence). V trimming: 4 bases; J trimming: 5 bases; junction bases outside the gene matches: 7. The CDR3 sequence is CASSNRQGARETQYF. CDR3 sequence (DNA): TGTGCCAGTAGTAACCGACAGGGGGCGAGGGAGACCCAGTACTTC.

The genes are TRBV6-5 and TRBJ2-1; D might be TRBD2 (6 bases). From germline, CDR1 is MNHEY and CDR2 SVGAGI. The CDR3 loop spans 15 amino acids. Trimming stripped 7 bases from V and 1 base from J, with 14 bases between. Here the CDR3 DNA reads TGTGCCAGCAAGGTGGGGGGTGGGTCCTACAATGAGCAGTTCTTC. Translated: CASKVGGGSYNEQFF.

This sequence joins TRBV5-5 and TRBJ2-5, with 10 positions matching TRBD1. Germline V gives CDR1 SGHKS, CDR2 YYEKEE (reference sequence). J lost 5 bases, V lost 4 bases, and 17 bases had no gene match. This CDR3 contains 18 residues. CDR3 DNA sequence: TGTGCCAGCAGCATAGGGACAGGGGAGGCTCCGATTACGGAGACCCAGTACTTC. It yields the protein CASSIGTGEAPITETQYF.

CDR3 residues: CASIRGGGANLADTQYF. CDR3 nucleotides: TGTGCCAGCATAAGGGGCGGGGGGGCTAATCTGGCAGATACGCAGTATTTT. V and J are TRBV2 and TRBJ2-3; 9 bases are a match to TRBD2. The CDR3 covers 17 residues. The trim removed 7 bases at V and 4 bases at J, leaving 15 bases unmatched. From germline, CDR1 is SNHLY and CDR2 FYNNEI.

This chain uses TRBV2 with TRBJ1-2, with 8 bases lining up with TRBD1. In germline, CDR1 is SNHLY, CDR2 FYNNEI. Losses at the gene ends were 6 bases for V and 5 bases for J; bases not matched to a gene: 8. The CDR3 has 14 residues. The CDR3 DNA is TGTGCCAGCAGGGACAGGGAATTTGGATATGGCTACACCTTC. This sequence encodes CASRDREFGYGYTF.

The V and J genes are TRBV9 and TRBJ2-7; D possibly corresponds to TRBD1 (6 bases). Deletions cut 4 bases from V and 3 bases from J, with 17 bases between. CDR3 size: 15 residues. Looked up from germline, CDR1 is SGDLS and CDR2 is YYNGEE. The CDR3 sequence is CASSLGPRDIYEQYF. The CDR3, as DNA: TGTGCCAGCAGCCTGGGCCCTAGGGACATCTACGAGCAGTACTTC.

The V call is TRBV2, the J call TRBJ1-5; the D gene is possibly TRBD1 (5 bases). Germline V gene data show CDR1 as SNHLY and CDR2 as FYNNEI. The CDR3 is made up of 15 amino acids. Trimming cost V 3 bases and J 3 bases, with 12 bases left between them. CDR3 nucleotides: TGTGCCAGCAGTGATCGCCGCGGGGCCAATCAGCCCCAGCATTTT. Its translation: CASSDRRGANQPQHF.

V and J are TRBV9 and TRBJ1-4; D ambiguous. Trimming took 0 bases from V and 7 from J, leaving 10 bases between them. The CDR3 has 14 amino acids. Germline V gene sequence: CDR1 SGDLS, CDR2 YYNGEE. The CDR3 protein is CASSVGLGGEKLFF. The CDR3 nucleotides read TGTGCCAGCAGCGTAGGCCTAGGCGGTGAAAAACTGTTTTTT.

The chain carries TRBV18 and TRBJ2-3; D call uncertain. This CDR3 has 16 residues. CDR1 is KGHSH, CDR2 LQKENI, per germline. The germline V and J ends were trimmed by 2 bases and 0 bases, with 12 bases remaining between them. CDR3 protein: CASSPIQAPSTDTQYF. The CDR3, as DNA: TGTGCCAGCTCACCAATCCAGGCCCCTAGCACAGATACGCAGTATTTT.

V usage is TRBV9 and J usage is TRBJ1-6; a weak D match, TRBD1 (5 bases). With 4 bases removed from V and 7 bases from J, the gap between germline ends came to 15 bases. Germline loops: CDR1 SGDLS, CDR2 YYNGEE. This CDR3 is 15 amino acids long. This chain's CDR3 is CASSPQWGVNSPLHF. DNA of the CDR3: TGTGCCAGCAGCCCCCAGTGGGGGGTCAATTCACCCCTCCACTTT.

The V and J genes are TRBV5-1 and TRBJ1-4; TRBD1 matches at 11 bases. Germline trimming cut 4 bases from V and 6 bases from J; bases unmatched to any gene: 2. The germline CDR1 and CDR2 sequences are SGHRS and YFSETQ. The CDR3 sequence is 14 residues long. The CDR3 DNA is TGCGCCAGCAGCGTGGGACAGGGGGATGAAAAACTGTTTTTT. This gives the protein CASSVGQGDEKLFF.

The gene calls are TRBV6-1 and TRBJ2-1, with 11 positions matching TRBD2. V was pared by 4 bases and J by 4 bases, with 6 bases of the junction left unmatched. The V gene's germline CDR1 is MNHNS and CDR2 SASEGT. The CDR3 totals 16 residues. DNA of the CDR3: TGTGCCAGCAGTGTCACTAGCGGGGGACTATACAATGAGCAGTTCTTC. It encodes CASSVTSGGLYNEQFF.

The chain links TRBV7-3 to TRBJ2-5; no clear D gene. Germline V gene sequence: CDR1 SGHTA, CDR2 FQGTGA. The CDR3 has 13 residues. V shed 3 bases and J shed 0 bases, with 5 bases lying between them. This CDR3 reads CASSLRYQETQYF. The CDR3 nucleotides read TGTGCCAGCAGCTTGAGGTACCAAGAGACCCAGTACTTC.

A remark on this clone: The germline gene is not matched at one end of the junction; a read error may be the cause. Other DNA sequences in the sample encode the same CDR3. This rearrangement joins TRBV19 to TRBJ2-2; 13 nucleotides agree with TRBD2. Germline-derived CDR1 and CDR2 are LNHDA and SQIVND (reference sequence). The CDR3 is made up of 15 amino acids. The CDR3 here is CASTRLAGGTGELFF. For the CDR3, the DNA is TGTGCCAGTACCAGACTAGCGGGGGGCACCGGAGAGCTGTTTTTT.

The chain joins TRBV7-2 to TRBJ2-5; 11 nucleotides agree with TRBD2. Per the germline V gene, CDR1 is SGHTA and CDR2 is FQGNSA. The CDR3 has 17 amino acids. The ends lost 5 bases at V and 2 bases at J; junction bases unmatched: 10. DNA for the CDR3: TGTGCCAGCAGCGGCCGAACAACTAGCGGGGGACAAGAGACCCAGTACTTC. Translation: CASSGRTTSGGQETQYF.

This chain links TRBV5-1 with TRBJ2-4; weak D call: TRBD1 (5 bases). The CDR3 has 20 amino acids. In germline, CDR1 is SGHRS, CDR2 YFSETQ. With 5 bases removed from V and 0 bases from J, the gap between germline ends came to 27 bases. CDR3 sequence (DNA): TGCGCCAGCAGGGACACTATGTATCTTAGTGGGAAACGAGCCAAAAACATTCAGTACTTC. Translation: CASRDTMYLSGKRAKNIQYF.